Each of the 19 T cell receptor beta chains below was sequenced from the same sample in a study of blood T cell repertoires in COVID-19 (TCRdb year 2020). The library was made by the immunoSEQ multiplex PCR assay. The table comes from immuneACCESS by way of TCRdb, which keeps in-frame sequences with V and J called. Part of the clones is missing from these tables; in studies checked, under half for an unresolved V gene and the rest for unknown reasons. Recorded for this sample are about 140,000 clones; roughly 86% of them occurred a single time. The ten largest account for roughly 10% of the sample. The specimen was peripheral blood. These receptors all come from a middle-aged man with active or convalescent COVID-19.

The chain employs TRBV6-5 and TRBJ1-5; 7 bases agree with TRBD1. This CDR3 contains 13 residues. Trimming cost V 6 bases and J 6 bases; bases outside gene matches: 5. CDR1 and CDR2 (germline): MNHEY, SVGAGI. The CDR3 spells CASRYNRGQPQHF. The DNA for the CDR3 is TGTGCCAGCAGATACAACAGGGGTCAGCCCCAGCATTTT.

This clone has a count of ten or more. The rearrangement links TRBV5-4 to TRBJ1-6; TRBD1 agrees at 7 bases. The CDR3 covers 16 residues. V dropped 4 bases and J dropped 7; count of bases not matched to a gene: 11. Germline lookup yields CDR1 SGHNT and CDR2 YYREEE (reference sequence). The CDR3 reads CASSVAPQGWNSPLHF. CDR3 bases: TGTGCCAGCAGCGTCGCCCCACAGGGGTGGAATTCACCCCTCCACTTT. The variable domain in full, with the rest retrieved from reference TRBV5-4 and TRBJ1-6, is ETGVTQSPTHLIKTRGQQVTLRCSSQSGHNTVSWYQQALGQGPQFIFQYYREEENGRGNFPPRFSGLQFPNYSSELNVNALELDDSALYLCASSVAPQGWNSPLHFGNGTRLTVT.

The V call is TRBV28, the J call TRBJ1-5; 8 bases are a match to TRBD1. After removal of 8 bases from V and 4 bases from J, the junction contained 16 bases not matched to a gene. Germline V gives CDR1 MDHEN, CDR2 SYDVKM. The CDR3 loop spans 17 amino acids. DNA of the CDR3: TGTGCCAGCGGAGTCAAAATCCAGGGGGCGCGGAATCAGCCCCAGCATTTT. It yields the protein CASGVKIQGARNQPQHF.

This rearrangement joins TRBV27 to TRBJ2-5; the match to TRBD1 covers 8 bases. The CDR3 is made up of 16 amino acids. V was clipped by 2 bases and J by 5 bases; unmatched bases: 10. Germline V lookup: CDR1 MNHEY, CDR2 SMNVEV (reference sequence). CDR3 coding DNA: TGTGCCAGCAGTTTAGTGGGACAGGTGAGGGTGGAGACCCAGTACTTC. Protein: CASSLVGQVRVETQYF.

The chain is built from TRBV3-1 (or the pseudogene TRBV3-2) and TRBJ2-1, with 8 bases that match TRBD1. Trimming took 1 base from V and 15 from J; bases not matched to a gene: 2. The CDR3 runs to 11 residues. The germline V gene encodes CDR1 LGHDT and CDR2 YNNKEL (reference sequence). CDR3 sequence: CASSQGTGPFF. CDR3 DNA: TGTGCCAGCAGCCAAGGGACAGGGCCGTTCTTC.

This chain links TRBV19 with TRBJ1-6; possibly TRBD1 for D (5 bases). CDR1 is LNHDA and CDR2 is SQIVND in the germline V gene (reference sequence). Trimming stripped 5 bases from V and 7 bases from J, with 12 bases between. This CDR3 has 14 amino acids. DNA of the CDR3: TGTGCCAGTAGTCCCTGGGACTTCAATTCACCCCTCCACTTT. Protein sequence: CASSPWDFNSPLHF.

The V call is TRBV4-2, the J call TRBJ2-7, with 7 bases that match TRBD1. V lost 4 bases to trimming and J lost 2 bases; unmatched junction nucleotides: 8. This CDR3 has 15 residues. Per germline, CDR1 LGHNA and CDR2 YNFKEQ. The CDR3 spells CASSRGQSVPYEQYF. Written as DNA, the CDR3 is TGTGCCAGCAGCCGGGGACAGTCTGTACCCTACGAGCAGTACTTC.

The chain has TRBV28 and TRBJ1-5, with D possibly being TRBD1 (5 bases). The CDR3 is 16 amino acids. The germline gives CDR1 MDHEN, CDR2 SYDVKM. Between the trimmed V and J ends, which lost 4 bases and 3 bases, there was a span of 16 bases. The CDR3 reads CASSSQGGRVNQPQHF. CDR3 nucleotide sequence: TGTGCCAGCAGTTCTCAGGGAGGAAGAGTCAATCAGCCCCAGCATTTT.

V and J are TRBV28 and TRBJ2-1; TRBD2 matches 11 bases. J lost 6 bases, V lost 5 bases, and 0 bases had no gene match. This CDR3 comprises 13 residues. The germline gives CDR1 MDHEN, CDR2 SYDVKM. CDR3 sequence reads: CASSGTSGNEQFF. As DNA, the CDR3 is TGTGCCAGCAGTGGGACTAGCGGCAATGAGCAGTTCTTC.

V is TRBV5-1 and J is TRBJ2-5, with TRBD1 matching 10 bases. Unmatched junction bases numbered 5, after V lost 4 bases and J lost 5 bases. Germline V CDR1 and CDR2: SGHRS, YFSETQ. The CDR3 runs 14 residues. This chain's CDR3 is CASSAGQGMETQYF. The CDR3 DNA reads as TGCGCCAGCAGCGCGGGACAGGGGATGGAGACCCAGTACTTC. Together with reference TRBV5-1 and TRBJ2-5, the CDR3 gives the full variable domain: KAGVTQTPRYLIKTRGQQVTLSCSPISGHRSVSWYQQTPGQGLQFLFEYFSETQRNKGNFPGRFSGRQFSNSRSEMNVSTLELGDSALYLCASSAGQGMETQYFGPGTRLLVL.

In nucleotides, the CDR3 is TGTGCCAGCAGTGAATCGGCCGGGAGGGACAATCAGCCCCAGCATTTT. Its protein product is CASSESAGRDNQPQHF. The J gene is TRBJ1-5, the V gene TRBV25-1; D gene unclear. V was shortened by 1 base and J by 3 bases, with 13 bases between the two germline ends. CDR3 length: 16 amino acids. Germline values: CDR1 MGHDK, CDR2 SYGVNS.

This chain connects TRBV28 to TRBJ1-2; TRBD1 aligns across 7 bases. V shed 7 bases and J 0 bases; nucleotides not matched to a gene: 8. Germline V gene lookup returns CDR1 MDHEN and CDR2 SYDVKM. The CDR3 covers 15 residues. The CDR3 loop reads CASNPRDSANYGYTF. The CDR3 DNA reads as TGTGCCAGCAACCCCCGGGACAGCGCTAACTATGGCTACACCTTC.

The chain has TRBV5-5 and TRBJ2-1; 10 positions match TRBD2. V lost 5 bases, J lost 9 bases, and 11 bases stayed unmatched. This CDR3 has 15 residues. Germline CDR1 is SGHKS and CDR2 is YYEKEE (reference sequence). The CDR3 region is CASRLSLAGAVEQFF. The CDR3 DNA follows: TGTGCCAGCAGGCTAAGCCTAGCGGGAGCGGTTGAGCAGTTCTTC.

J is TRBJ2-1 and V is TRBV7-2; no definite D call. This CDR3 contains 11 residues. Germline assignment: CDR1 SGHTA and CDR2 FQGNSA. Deletions cut 1 base from V and 11 bases from J, with 6 bases between. The CDR3 coding sequence is TGTGCCAGCAGCTTAGGAGAGAAGCAGTTCTTC. It encodes CASSLGEKQFF.

V usage is TRBV28 and J usage is TRBJ2-7; D is perhaps TRBD2 (6 bases). V was cut by 5 bases and J by 3 bases, with 11 bases left in between. Germline assignment: CDR1 MDHEN and CDR2 SYDVKM. The CDR3 covers 13 residues. The CDR3 DNA follows: TGTGCCAGCAGTCTCTCGGGGGTCTACGAGCAGTACTTC. Its protein is CASSLSGVYEQYF.

The chain combines TRBV24-1 with TRBJ2-1, with D unclear. Germline V gene lookup returns CDR1 KGHDR and CDR2 SFDVKD. The CDR3 totals 16 residues. Trimming shortened V by 2 bases and J by 0 bases, and 10 bases separated the two germline ends. CDR3 in DNA: TGTGCCACCAGTGATTCCGGGTTTTTCTCCTACAATGAGCAGTTCTTC. This codes for CATSDSGFFSYNEQFF.

V gene TRBV5-1 combines with J gene TRBJ1-2; 10 bases align to TRBD1. The CDR3 length is 17 residues. CDR1 and CDR2 from the germline V gene are SGHRS and YFSETQ. Trimming cost V 2 bases and J 2 bases; bases outside gene matches: 9. CDR3 in DNA: TGCGCCAGCAGCTTAGGGACAGGGGAAGATGGGAACTATGGCTACACCTTC. This encodes CASSLGTGEDGNYGYTF.

The genes are TRBV10-3 and TRBJ1-5; D is uncertain. The CDR3 consists of 16 residues. Trimming removed 0 bases from V and 0 bases from J, with 9 bases in between. Germline V gene lookup returns CDR1 ENHRY and CDR2 SYGVKD. The CDR3 sequence is CAISESVQNSNQPQHF. Written as DNA, the CDR3 is TGTGCCATCAGTGAGTCGGTGCAGAATAGCAATCAGCCCCAGCATTTT.

The chain couples TRBV29-1 to TRBJ1-2; D remains unclear. CDR3 size: 13 residues. Per germline, CDR1 SQVTM and CDR2 ANQGSEA. Trimming took 6 bases from V and 7 from J, leaving 18 bases between them. The CDR3 here is CSVTTDRGIGYTF. Written as DNA, the CDR3 is TGCAGCGTCACAACTGATCGGGGAATTGGCTACACCTTC.